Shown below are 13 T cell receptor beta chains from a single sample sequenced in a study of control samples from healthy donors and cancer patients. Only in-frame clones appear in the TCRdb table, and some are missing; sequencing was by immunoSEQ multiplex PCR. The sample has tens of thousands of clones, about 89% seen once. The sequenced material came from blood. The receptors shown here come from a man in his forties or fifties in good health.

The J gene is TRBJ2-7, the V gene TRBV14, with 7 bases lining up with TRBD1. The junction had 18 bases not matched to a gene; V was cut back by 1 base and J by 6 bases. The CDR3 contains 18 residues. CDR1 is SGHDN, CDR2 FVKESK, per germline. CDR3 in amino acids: CASSQGYLVETGTREQYF. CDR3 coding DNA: TGTGCCAGCAGCCAAGGGTACCTGGTGGAGACAGGGACCCGCGAGCAGTACTTC.

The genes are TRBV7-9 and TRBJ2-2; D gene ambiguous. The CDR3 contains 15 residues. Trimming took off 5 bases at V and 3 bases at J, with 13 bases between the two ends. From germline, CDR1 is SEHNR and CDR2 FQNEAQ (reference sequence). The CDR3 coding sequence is TGTGCCAGCAGCCAATGGACCAGTGACACCGGGGAGCTGTTTTTT. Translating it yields CASSQWTSDTGELFF. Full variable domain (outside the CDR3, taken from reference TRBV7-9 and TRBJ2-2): DTGVSQNPRHKITKRGQNVTFRCDPISEHNRLYWYRQTLGQGPEFLTYFQNEAQLEKSRLLSDRFSAERPKGSFSTLEIQRTEQGDSAMYLCASSQWTSDTGELFFGEGSRLTVL.

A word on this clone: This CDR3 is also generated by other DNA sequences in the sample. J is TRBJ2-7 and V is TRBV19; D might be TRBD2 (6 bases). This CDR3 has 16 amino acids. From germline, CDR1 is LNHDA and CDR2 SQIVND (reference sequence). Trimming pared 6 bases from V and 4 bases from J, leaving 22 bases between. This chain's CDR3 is CASSGGSSRNSYEQYF. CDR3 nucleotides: TGTGCCAGTAGCGGAGGGTCCAGCAGGAACTCTTACGAGCAGTACTTC. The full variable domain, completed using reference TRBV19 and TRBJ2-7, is DGGITQSPKYLFRKEGQNVTLSCEQNLNHDAMYWYRQDPGQGLRLIYYSQIVNDFQKGDIAEGYSVSREKKESFPLTVTSAQKNPTAFYLCASSGGSSRNSYEQYFGPGTRLTVT.

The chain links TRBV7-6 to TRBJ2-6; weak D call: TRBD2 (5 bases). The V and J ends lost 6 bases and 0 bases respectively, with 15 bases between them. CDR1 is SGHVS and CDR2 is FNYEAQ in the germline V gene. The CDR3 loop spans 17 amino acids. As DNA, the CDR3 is TGTGCCAGCAGTTCTATCGGGGTTCACTCTGGGGCCAACGTCCTGACTTTC. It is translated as CASSSIGVHSGANVLTF.

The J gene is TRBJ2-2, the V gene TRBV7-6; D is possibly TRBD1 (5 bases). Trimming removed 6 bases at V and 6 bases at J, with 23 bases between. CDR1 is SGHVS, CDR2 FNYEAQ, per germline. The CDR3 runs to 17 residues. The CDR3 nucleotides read TGTGCCAGCAGACCTCTCGGAGCAGGGTCTTTGGCCGGGGAGCTGTTTTTT. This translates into CASRPLGAGSLAGELFF.

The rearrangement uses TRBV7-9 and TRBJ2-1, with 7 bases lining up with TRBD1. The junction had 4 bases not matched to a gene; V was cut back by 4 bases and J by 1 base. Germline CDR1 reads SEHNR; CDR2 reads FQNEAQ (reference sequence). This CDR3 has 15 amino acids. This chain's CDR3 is CASSSDRVSYNEQFF. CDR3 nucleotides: TGTGCCAGCAGCTCAGACAGGGTTTCCTACAATGAGCAGTTCTTC.

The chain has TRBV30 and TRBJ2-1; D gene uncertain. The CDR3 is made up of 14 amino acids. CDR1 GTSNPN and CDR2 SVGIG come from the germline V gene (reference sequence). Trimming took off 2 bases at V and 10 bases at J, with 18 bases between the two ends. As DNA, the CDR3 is TGTGCCTGGAGTTTCCCTCAACCGGCCCAGGAGCAGTTCTTC. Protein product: CAWSFPQPAQEQFF.

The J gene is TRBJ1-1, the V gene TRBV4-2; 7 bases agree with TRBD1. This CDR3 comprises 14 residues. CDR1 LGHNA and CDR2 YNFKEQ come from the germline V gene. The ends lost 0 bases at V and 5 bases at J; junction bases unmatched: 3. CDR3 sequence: CASSQDARGTEAFF. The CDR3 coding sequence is TGTGCCAGCAGCCAAGACGCCAGGGGGACTGAAGCTTTCTTT.

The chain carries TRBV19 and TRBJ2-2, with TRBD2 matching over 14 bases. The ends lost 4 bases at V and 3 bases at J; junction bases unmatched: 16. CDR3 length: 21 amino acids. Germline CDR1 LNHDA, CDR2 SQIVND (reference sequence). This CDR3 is CASSTRRLGTSGGMHTGELFF. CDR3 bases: TGTGCCAGTAGTACCCGGCGGCTGGGGACTAGCGGGGGCATGCACACCGGGGAGCTGTTTTTT.

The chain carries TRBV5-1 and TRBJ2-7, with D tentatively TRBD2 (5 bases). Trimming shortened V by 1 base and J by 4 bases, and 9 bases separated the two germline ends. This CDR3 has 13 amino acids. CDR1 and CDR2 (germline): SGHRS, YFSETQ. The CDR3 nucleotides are TGCGCCAGCAGCTTGATCCGGGGATACGAGCAGTACTTC. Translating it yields CASSLIRGYEQYF. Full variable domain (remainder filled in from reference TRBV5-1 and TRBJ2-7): KAGVTQTPRYLIKTRGQQVTLSCSPISGHRSVSWYQQTPGQGLQFLFEYFSETQRNKGNFPGRFSGRQFSNSRSEMNVSTLELGDSALYLCASSLIRGYEQYFGPGTRLTVT.

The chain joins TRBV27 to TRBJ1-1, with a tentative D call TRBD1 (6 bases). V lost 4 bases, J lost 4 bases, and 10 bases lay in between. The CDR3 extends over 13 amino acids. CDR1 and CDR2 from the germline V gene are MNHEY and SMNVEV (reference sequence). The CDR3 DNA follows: TGTGCCAGCAGTTACAGGGTCGGCACTGAAGCTTTCTTT. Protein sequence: CASSYRVGTEAFF.

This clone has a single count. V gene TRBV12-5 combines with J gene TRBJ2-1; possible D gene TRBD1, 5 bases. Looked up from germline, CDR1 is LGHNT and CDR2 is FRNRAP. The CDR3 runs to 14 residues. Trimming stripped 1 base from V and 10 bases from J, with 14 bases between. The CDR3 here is CASGLGELNREQFF. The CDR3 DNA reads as TGTGCTAGTGGTTTGGGGGAACTTAACAGGGAGCAGTTCTTC.

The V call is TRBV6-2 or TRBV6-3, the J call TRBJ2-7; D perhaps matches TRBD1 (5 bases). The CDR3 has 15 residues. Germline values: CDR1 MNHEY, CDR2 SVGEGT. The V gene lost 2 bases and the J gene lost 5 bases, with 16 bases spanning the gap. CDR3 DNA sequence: TGTGCCAGCAGTTACGTCCGCCAGGGTTGGAACGAGCAGTACTTC. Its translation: CASSYVRQGWNEQYF.